Below, 24 T cell receptor beta chains from the same sample are listed, as sequenced in a study of blood T cell repertoires in COVID-19. Produced via immunoSEQ multiplex PCR; TCRdb's table is partial and in-frame only. Here the sample spans over 150,000 clones, about 95% being singletons. The sequenced material came from peripheral blood. These receptors were taken from a man between 25 and 39 years old with COVID-19, enrolled during active disease.

The rearrangement joins TRBV5-5 to TRBJ2-1; 7 bases fit TRBD1. Germline V gene lookup returns CDR1 SGHKS and CDR2 YYEKEE (reference sequence). The CDR3 is 14 residues long. The V segment lost 4 bases and the J segment 3 bases; nucleotides outside the gene matches: 4. CDR3 coding DNA: TGTGCCAGCAGCACAAGACAGGGCTACAATGAGCAGTTCTTC. This gives the protein CASSTRQGYNEQFF.

V usage is TRBV27 and J usage is TRBJ1-1, with D possibly TRBD1 on 5 matching bases. From germline, CDR1 is MNHEY and CDR2 SMNVEV (reference sequence). The CDR3 covers 18 residues. Trimming pared 4 bases from V and 1 base from J, leaving 22 bases between. The CDR3 sequence: CASSSSLPLGGQNTEAFF. The CDR3 nucleotides read TGTGCCAGCAGTTCCAGCCTACCCCTAGGTGGACAGAACACTGAAGCTTTCTTT.

The CDR3 reads CASSEAGPGGYTF. The CDR3 coding sequence is TGTGCCAGCAGTGAGGCAGGGCCGGGTGGCTACACCTTC. The chain has TRBV2 and TRBJ1-2, with D possibly matching TRBD1 (5 bases). This CDR3 comprises 13 residues. Germline V gives CDR1 SNHLY, CDR2 FYNNEI. V lost 3 bases, J lost 7 bases, and 12 bases lay in between. The full variable domain, completed using reference TRBV2 and TRBJ1-2, is EPEVTQTPSHQVTQMGQEVILRCVPISNHLYFYWYRQILGQKVEFLVSFYNNEISEKSEIFDDQFSVERPDGSNFTLKIRSTKLEDSAMYFCASSEAGPGGYTFGSGTRLTVV.

This chain uses TRBV6-5 with TRBJ2-7; the D gene is possibly TRBD2 (7 bases). CDR3 length equals 14 residues. V gave up 6 bases and J gave up 0 bases, with 12 bases separating them. Germline V CDR1 and CDR2: MNHEY, SVGAGI. In nucleotides, the CDR3 is TGTGCCAGCAGAGGGGGGGTGCACTCCTACGAGCAGTACTTC. Protein sequence: CASRGGVHSYEQYF.

V is TRBV19 and J is TRBJ1-5; 9 bases match TRBD1. Looked up from germline, CDR1 is LNHDA and CDR2 is SQIVND (reference sequence). This CDR3 has 15 residues. Losses at the gene ends were 3 bases for V and 2 bases for J; bases not matched to a gene: 2. The CDR3 DNA sequence: TGTGCCAGTAGTATGGGACAGGGTGGCAATCAGCCCCAGCATTTT. It yields the protein CASSMGQGGNQPQHF.

This chain joins TRBV7-9 and TRBJ2-1; 8 bases match TRBD2. V shed 5 bases, J shed 13 bases, and the junction held 4 bases outside the gene matches. The CDR3 is 11 amino acids. Per the germline V gene, CDR1 is SEHNR and CDR2 is FQNEAQ (reference sequence). CDR3 amino acids: CASSPGGEQFF. CDR3 nucleotide sequence: TGTGCCAGCAGCCCGGGGGGGGAACAGTTCTTC.

The gene calls are TRBV10-3 and TRBJ2-3, with TRBD2 matching 10 bases. Unmatched junction bases numbered 8, after V lost 7 bases and J lost 4 bases. Germline CDR1 is ENHRY and CDR2 is SYGVKD. The CDR3 covers 15 residues. The CDR3 nucleotides read TGTGCCATCAAAGGCAGCGGGGGGGCCCCAGATACGCAGTATTTT. Translated, it gives CAIKGSGGAPDTQYF.

The chain is built from TRBV5-1 and TRBJ1-2, with 11 bases matching TRBD1. V dropped 0 bases and J dropped 3; count of bases not matched to a gene: 4. Germline CDR1 and CDR2: SGHRS and YFSETQ. The CDR3 runs 16 residues. CDR3 in amino acids: CASSLGGQGADYGYTF. In nucleotides, the CDR3 is TGCGCCAGCAGCTTGGGCGGACAGGGGGCGGACTATGGCTACACCTTC. The full variable domain, with the rest looked up from reference TRBV5-1 and TRBJ1-2, is KAGVTQTPRYLIKTRGQQVTLSCSPISGHRSVSWYQQTPGQGLQFLFEYFSETQRNKGNFPGRFSGRQFSNSRSEMNVSTLELGDSALYLCASSLGGQGADYGYTFGSGTRLTVV.

The J gene is TRBJ2-2, the V gene TRBV27, with a possible D match to TRBD1 (5 bases). V lost 3 bases and J 5 bases, leaving 13 bases between the germline ends. Germline V lookup: CDR1 MNHEY, CDR2 SMNVEV (reference sequence). The CDR3 is 15 amino acids. The CDR3, as DNA: TGTGCCAGCAGTTTTGAGTGGGCAGGGACCGGGGAGCTGTTTTTT. Protein: CASSFEWAGTGELFF.

The chain carries TRBV2 and TRBJ1-2, with D unresolved. The V gene's germline CDR1 is SNHLY and CDR2 FYNNEI. With 1 base removed from V and 3 bases from J, the gap between germline ends came to 6 bases. This CDR3 contains 13 residues. Written as DNA, the CDR3 is TGTGCCAGCAGTGAAGAGAGGGACTATGGCTACACCTTC. Protein product: CASSEERDYGYTF. The variable domain in full, with the rest retrieved from reference TRBV2 and TRBJ1-2, is EPEVTQTPSHQVTQMGQEVILRCVPISNHLYFYWYRQILGQKVEFLVSFYNNEISEKSEIFDDQFSVERPDGSNFTLKIRSTKLEDSAMYFCASSEERDYGYTFGSGTRLTVV.

The chain combines TRBV6-5 with TRBJ1-4, with 7 bases identical to TRBD1. The CDR3 is 15 amino acids. Germline lookup yields CDR1 MNHEY and CDR2 SVGAGI. V was clipped by 0 bases and J by 8 bases; unmatched bases: 6. The CDR3 is CASSYSGTVEEKLFF. CDR3 DNA: TGTGCCAGCAGTTACTCCGGGACAGTGGAGGAAAAACTGTTTTTT.

The V call is TRBV2, the J call TRBJ1-5; possibly TRBD1 for D (5 bases). V lost 0 bases and J lost 0, with 6 bases in between. CDR1 is SNHLY and CDR2 is FYNNEI in the germline V gene. The CDR3 spans 15 residues. The CDR3 loop reads CASSEADSSNQPQHF. The CDR3 DNA is TGTGCCAGCAGTGAAGCAGACAGTAGCAATCAGCCCCAGCATTTT.

The chain is built from TRBV27 and TRBJ2-5; D gene unclear. The V gene's germline CDR1 is MNHEY and CDR2 SMNVEV (reference sequence). The CDR3 length is 11 residues. Trimming removed 6 bases at V and 2 bases at J, with 4 bases between. CDR3 DNA: TGTGCCAGCAGGACTCAAGAGACCCAGTACTTC. This encodes CASRTQETQYF.

The V gene is TRBV4-1, the J gene TRBJ1-1; 8 nucleotides agree with TRBD1. V lost 4 bases to trimming and J lost 1 base; unmatched junction nucleotides: 5. From germline, CDR1 is MGHRA and CDR2 YSYEKL. CDR3 length: 15 residues. CDR3 sequence (DNA): TGCGCCAGCAGCCTCTTCGACAGGGGGAACACTGAAGCTTTCTTT. It encodes CASSLFDRGNTEAFF.

The V gene is TRBV7-9, the J gene TRBJ1-1; D is unresolved. The V and J ends lost 3 bases and 10 bases respectively, with 12 bases between them. CDR1 and CDR2 from the germline V gene are SEHNR and FQNEAQ (reference sequence). This CDR3 has 12 residues. This CDR3 reads CASSFEGSRAFF. CDR3 coding DNA: TGTGCCAGCAGCTTCGAGGGAAGTCGAGCTTTCTTT. The whole variable domain, remainder taken from reference TRBV7-9 and TRBJ1-1, is DTGVSQNPRHKITKRGQNVTFRCDPISEHNRLYWYRQTLGQGPEFLTYFQNEAQLEKSRLLSDRFSAERPKGSFSTLEIQRTEQGDSAMYLCASSFEGSRAFFGQGTRLTVV.

This chain connects TRBV30 to TRBJ2-7; tentatively, D is TRBD2 (5 bases). Germline V gene data show CDR1 as GTSNPN and CDR2 as SVGIG (reference sequence). Trimming shortened V by 2 bases and J by 0 bases, and 14 bases separated the two germline ends. The CDR3 covers 15 residues. CDR3 DNA: TGTGCCTGGAGTCCCCCCCGGGGAGACTCCTACGAGCAGTACTTC. Translating it yields CAWSPPRGDSYEQYF.

CDR3 loop: CASSRGQDYGYTF. The DNA for the CDR3 is TGTGCCAGCAGCCGGGGACAGGACTATGGCTACACCTTC. J is TRBJ1-2 and V is TRBV12-3 or TRBV12-4, with TRBD1 identical over 8 bases. V was pared by 6 bases and J by 3 bases, with 3 bases of the junction left unmatched. This CDR3 spans 13 amino acids.

The chain recombines TRBV6-5 with TRBJ2-3, with 8 bases fitting TRBD1. From germline, CDR1 is MNHEY and CDR2 SVGAGI. The CDR3 is 14 amino acids. V lost 8 bases to trimming and J lost 2 bases; unmatched junction nucleotides: 6. CDR3 nucleotides: TGTGCCAGCGCAGGGGGCCCTTACACAGATACGCAGTATTTT. It specifies CASAGGPYTDTQYF.

The chain uses TRBV5-1 and TRBJ1-3; a weak D match, TRBD1 (5 bases). Looked up from germline, CDR1 is SGHRS and CDR2 is YFSETQ. V lost 5 bases and J 0 bases, leaving 9 bases between the germline ends. CDR3 length equals 14 residues. The DNA for the CDR3 is TGCGCCAGCAGTCGGGACTACTCTGGAAACACCATATATTTT. Its translation is CASSRDYSGNTIYF.

This clone has a single count. The J gene is TRBJ1-3, the V gene TRBV2; D ambiguous. The V and J ends lost 7 bases and 2 bases respectively, with 9 bases between them. Germline V CDR1 and CDR2: SNHLY, FYNNEI. The CDR3 loop spans 13 amino acids. The CDR3 here is CASIGLTGNTIYF. As DNA, the CDR3 is TGTGCCAGCATCGGACTGACTGGAAACACCATATATTTT. Based on the CDR3 plus reference TRBV2 and TRBJ1-3, the full variable domain is EPEVTQTPSHQVTQMGQEVILRCVPISNHLYFYWYRQILGQKVEFLVSFYNNEISEKSEIFDDQFSVERPDGSNFTLKIRSTKLEDSAMYFCASIGLTGNTIYFGEGSWLTVV.

This chain links TRBV7-3 with TRBJ1-1, with TRBD1 identical over 9 bases. CDR3 length: 14 amino acids. The V gene's germline CDR1 is SGHTA and CDR2 FQGTGA. The V and J ends lost 6 bases and 1 base, in that order; junction bases with no gene match: 3. As DNA, the CDR3 is TGTGCCAGCAGGGGACAGGGAGCGAACACTGAAGCTTTCTTT. Its protein is CASRGQGANTEAFF.

V gene TRBV19 combines with J gene TRBJ1-2, with D possibly TRBD1 on 6 matching bases. The germline gives CDR1 LNHDA, CDR2 SQIVND (reference sequence). Trimming removed 7 bases from V and 8 bases from J, with 14 bases in between. The CDR3 extends over 12 amino acids. CDR3 nucleotide sequence: TGTGCCAGTACAAAGGGGACATTCGGCTACACCTTC. This gives the protein CASTKGTFGYTF.

J is TRBJ1-1 and V is TRBV9, with D unclear. The CDR3 consists of 13 residues. CDR1 is SGDLS and CDR2 is YYNGEE in the germline V gene. V was cut by 3 bases and J by 0 bases, with 6 bases left in between. CDR3 nucleotides: TGTGCCAGCAGCGCCGGGATGAACACTGAAGCTTTCTTT. Its protein product is CASSAGMNTEAFF.

This clone has a single count. The chain carries TRBV12-5 and TRBJ1-4; no clear D gene. Germline CDR1 reads LGHNT; CDR2 reads FRNRAP. Trimming took 5 bases from V and 5 from J, leaving 15 bases between them. This CDR3 contains 15 residues. CDR3 region: CASGPSGSRNEKLFF. The CDR3 region has the DNA TGTGCTAGTGGTCCTTCGGGGTCTCGCAATGAAAAACTGTTTTTT.